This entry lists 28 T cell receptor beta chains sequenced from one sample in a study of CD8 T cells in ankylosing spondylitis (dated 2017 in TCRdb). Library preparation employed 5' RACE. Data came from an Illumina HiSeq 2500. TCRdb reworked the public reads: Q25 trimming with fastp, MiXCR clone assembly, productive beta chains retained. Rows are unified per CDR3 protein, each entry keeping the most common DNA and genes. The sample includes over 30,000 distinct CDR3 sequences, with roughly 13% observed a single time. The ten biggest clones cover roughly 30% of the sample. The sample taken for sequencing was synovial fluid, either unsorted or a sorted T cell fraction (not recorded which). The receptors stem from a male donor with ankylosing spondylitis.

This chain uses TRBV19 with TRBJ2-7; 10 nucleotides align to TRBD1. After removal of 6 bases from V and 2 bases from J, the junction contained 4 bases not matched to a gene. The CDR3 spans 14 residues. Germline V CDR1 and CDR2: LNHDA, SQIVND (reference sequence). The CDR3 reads CASSPGQGPYEQYF. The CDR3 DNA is TGTGCCAGTAGCCCGGGACAGGGGCCCTACGAGCAGTACTTC.

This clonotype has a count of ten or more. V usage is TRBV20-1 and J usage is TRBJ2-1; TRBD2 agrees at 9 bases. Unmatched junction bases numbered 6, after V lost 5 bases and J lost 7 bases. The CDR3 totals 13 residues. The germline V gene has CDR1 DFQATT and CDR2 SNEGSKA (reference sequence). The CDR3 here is CSALGLATNEQFF. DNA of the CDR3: TGCAGTGCTCTTGGACTAGCGACGAATGAGCAGTTCTTC.

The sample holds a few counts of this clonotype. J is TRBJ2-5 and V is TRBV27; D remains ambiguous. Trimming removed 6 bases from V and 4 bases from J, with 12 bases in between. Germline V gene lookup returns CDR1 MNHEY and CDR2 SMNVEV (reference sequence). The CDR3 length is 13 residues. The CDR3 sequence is CASRPTFPETQYF. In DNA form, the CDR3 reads TGTGCCAGCAGACCAACCTTCCCAGAGACCCAGTACTTC.

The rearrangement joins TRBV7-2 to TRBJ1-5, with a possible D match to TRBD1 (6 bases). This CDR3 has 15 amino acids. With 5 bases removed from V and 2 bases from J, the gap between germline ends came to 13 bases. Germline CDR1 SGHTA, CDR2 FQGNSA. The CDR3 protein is CASSRGGPGNQPQHF. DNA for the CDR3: TGTGCCAGCAGCCGAGGGGGTCCGGGCAATCAGCCCCAGCATTTT. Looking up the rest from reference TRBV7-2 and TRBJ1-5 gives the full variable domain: GAGVSQSPSNKVTEKGKDVELRCDPISGHTALYWYRQSLGQGLEFLIYFQGNSAPDKSGLPSDRFSAERTGGSVSTLTIQRTQQEDSAVYLCASSRGGPGNQPQHFGDGTRLSIL.

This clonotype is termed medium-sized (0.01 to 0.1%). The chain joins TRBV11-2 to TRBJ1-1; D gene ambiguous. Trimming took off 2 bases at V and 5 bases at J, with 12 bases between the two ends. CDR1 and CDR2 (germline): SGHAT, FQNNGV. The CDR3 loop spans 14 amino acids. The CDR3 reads CASSLKGHSTEAFF. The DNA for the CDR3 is TGTGCCAGCAGCTTAAAAGGGCACTCGACTGAAGCTTTCTTT.

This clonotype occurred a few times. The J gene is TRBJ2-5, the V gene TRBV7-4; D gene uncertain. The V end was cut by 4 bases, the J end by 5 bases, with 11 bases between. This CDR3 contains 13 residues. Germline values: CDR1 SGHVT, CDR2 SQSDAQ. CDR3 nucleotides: TGTGCCAGCAGCTCCGGGCCTCGGGAGACCCAGTACTTC. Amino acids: CASSSGPRETQYF.

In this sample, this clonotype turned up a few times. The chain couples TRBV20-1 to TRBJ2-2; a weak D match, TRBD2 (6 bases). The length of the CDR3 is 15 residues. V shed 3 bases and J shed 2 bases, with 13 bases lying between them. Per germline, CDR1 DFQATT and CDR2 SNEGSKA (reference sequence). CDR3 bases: TGCAGTGCTAGTTTTGGGGGGTTCAACACCGGGGAGCTGTTTTTT. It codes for CSASFGGFNTGELFF.

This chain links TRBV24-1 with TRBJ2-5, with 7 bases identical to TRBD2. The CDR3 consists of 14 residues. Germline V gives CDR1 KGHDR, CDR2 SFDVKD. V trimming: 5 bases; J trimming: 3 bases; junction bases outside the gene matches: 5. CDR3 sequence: CATSAPGREETQYF. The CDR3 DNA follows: TGTGCCACCAGTGCCCCGGGGAGGGAAGAGACCCAGTACTTC.

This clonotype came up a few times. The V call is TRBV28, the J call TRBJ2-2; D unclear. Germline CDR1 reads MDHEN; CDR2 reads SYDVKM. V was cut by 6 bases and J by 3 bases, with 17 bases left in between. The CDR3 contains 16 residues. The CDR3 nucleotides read TGTGCCAGCAGCTCTCCGACAAGCAAGGACACCGGGGAGCTGTTTTTT. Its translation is CASSSPTSKDTGELFF.

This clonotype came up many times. The CDR3 sequence is CSVIPRQGARITEAFF. Written as DNA, the CDR3 is TGCAGCGTTATCCCTAGACAGGGGGCACGAATCACTGAAGCTTTCTTT. The V and J genes are TRBV29-1 and TRBJ1-1, with 10 bases identical to TRBD1. The CDR3 length is 16 residues. Unmatched junction bases numbered 13, after V lost 5 bases and J lost 4 bases. Per the germline V gene, CDR1 is SQVTM and CDR2 is ANQGSEA.

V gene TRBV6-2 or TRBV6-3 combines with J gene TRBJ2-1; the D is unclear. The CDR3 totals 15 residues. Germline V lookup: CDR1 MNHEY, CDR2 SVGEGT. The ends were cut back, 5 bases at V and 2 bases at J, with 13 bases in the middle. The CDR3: CASSDGPSTYNEQFF. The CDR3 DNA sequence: TGTGCCAGCAGTGACGGACCATCAACCTACAATGAGCAGTTCTTC.

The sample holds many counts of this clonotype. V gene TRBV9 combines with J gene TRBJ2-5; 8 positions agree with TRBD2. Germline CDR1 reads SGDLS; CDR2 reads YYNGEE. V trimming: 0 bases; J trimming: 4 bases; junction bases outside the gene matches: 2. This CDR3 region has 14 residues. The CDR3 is CASSVVAGGETQYF. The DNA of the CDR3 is TGTGCCAGCAGCGTAGTTGCGGGGGGAGAGACCCAGTACTTC.

CDR3 loop: CSAFRDYEQYF. In DNA form, the CDR3 reads TGCAGTGCTTTCCGGGACTACGAGCAGTACTTC. The chain combines TRBV20-1 with TRBJ2-7; TRBD2 is a possible D gene (5 bases). V lost 5 bases and J lost 3, with 8 bases in between. The CDR3 contains 11 residues. Germline lookup yields CDR1 DFQATT and CDR2 SNEGSKA (reference sequence).

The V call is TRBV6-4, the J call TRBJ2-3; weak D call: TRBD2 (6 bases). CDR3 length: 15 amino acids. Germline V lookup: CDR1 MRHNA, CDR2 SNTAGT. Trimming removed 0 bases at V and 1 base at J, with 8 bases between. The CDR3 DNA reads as TGTGCCAGCAGTGACTCGGGCGGGGGCACAGATACGCAGTATTTT. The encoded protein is CASSDSGGGTDTQYF.

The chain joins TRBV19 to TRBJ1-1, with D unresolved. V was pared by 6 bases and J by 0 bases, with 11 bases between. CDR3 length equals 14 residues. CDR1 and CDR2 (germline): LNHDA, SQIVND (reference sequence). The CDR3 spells CASSLRDMNTEAFF. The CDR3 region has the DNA TGTGCCAGTAGCCTAAGGGATATGAACACTGAAGCTTTCTTT.

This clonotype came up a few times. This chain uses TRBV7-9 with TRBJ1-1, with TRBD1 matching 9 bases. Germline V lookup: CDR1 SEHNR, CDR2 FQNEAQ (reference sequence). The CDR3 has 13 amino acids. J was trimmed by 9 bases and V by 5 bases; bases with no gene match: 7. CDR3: CASSPPGTGKAFF. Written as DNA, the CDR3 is TGTGCCAGCAGCCCTCCCGGGACAGGGAAAGCTTTCTTT.

CDR3 in DNA: TGTGCCAGCAGCCCGACAGGGGCGGGCACTGAAGCTTTCTTT. Residues: CASSPTGAGTEAFF. This rearrangement joins TRBV12-3 or TRBV12-4 to TRBJ1-1; 8 bases fit TRBD1. There are 14 residues in the CDR3. Trimming removed 6 bases from V and 4 bases from J; junction bases left unmatched: 7.

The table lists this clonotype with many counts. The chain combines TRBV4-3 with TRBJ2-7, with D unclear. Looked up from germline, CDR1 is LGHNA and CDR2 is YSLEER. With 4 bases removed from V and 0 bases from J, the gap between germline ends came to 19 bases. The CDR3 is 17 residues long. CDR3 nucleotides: TGCGCCAGCAGCCCCTTTCACGAAGGCGATAGCTCCTACGAGCAGTACTTC. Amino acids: CASSPFHEGDSSYEQYF.

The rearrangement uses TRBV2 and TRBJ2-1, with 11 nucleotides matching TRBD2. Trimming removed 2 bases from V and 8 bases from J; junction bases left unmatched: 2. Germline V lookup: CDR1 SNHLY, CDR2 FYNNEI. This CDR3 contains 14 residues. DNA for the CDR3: TGTGCCAGCAGTGAATTAGCGGGAGGGGATGAGCAGTTCTTC. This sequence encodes CASSELAGGDEQFF. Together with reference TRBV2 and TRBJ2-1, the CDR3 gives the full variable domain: EPEVTQTPSHQVTQMGQEVILRCVPISNHLYFYWYRQILGQKVEFLVSFYNNEISEKSEIFDDQFSVERPDGSNFTLKIRSTKLEDSAMYFCASSELAGGDEQFFGPGTRLTVL.

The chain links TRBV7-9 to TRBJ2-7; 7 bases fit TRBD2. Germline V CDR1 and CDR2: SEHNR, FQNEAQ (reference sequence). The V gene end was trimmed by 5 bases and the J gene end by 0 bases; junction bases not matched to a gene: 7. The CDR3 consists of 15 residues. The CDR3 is CASSGRLADSYEQYF. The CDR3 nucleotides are TGTGCCAGCAGCGGAAGGCTAGCGGACTCCTACGAGCAGTACTTC.

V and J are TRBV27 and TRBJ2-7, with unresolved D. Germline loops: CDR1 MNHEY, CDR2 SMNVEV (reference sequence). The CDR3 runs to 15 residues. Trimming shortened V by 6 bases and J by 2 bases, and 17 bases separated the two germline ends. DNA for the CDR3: TGTGCCAGCAGACACCGGGCCCCGGACCCCTACGAGCAGTACTTC. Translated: CASRHRAPDPYEQYF.

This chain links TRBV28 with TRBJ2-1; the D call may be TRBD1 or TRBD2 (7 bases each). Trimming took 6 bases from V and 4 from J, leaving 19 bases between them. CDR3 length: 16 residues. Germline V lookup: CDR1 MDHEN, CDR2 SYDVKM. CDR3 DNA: TGTGCCAGCAGCCGCCTCCAGGGGGAGGGGTACAATGAGCAGTTCTTC. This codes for CASSRLQGEGYNEQFF.

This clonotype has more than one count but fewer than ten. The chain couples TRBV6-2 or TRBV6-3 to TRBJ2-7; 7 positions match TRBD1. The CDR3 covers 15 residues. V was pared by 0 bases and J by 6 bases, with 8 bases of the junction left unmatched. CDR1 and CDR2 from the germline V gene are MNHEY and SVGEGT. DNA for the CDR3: TGTGCCAGCAGTTACTCGATCGACAGGGCCTCCGAGCAGTACTTC. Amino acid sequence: CASSYSIDRASEQYF.

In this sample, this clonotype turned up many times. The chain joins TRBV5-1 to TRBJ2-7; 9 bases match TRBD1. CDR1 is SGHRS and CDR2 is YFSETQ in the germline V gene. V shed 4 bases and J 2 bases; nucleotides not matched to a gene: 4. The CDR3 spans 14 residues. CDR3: CASSRTGGTYEQYF. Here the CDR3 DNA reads TGCGCCAGCAGCAGAACAGGGGGCACCTACGAGCAGTACTTC.

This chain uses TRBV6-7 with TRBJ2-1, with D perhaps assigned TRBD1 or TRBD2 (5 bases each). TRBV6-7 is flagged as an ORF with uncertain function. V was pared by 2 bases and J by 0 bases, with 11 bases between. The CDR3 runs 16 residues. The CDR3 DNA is TGTGCCAGCAGTTACGGAGGACAAAGCTCCTACAATGAGCAGTTCTTC. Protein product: CASSYGGQSSYNEQFF.

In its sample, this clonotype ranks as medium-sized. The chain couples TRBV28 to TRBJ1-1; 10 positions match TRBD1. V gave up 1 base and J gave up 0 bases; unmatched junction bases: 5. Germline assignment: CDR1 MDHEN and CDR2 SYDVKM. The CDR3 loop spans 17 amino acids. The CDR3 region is CASSLFGQGDMNTEAFF. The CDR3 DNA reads TGTGCCAGCAGTTTATTTGGACAGGGGGATATGAACACTGAAGCTTTCTTT.

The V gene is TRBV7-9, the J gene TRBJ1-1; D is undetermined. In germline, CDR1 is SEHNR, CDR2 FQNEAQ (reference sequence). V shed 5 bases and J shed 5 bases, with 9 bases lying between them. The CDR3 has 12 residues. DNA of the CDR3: TGTGCCAGCAGCCCTGGTTCGACTGAAGCTTTCTTT. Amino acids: CASSPGSTEAFF.

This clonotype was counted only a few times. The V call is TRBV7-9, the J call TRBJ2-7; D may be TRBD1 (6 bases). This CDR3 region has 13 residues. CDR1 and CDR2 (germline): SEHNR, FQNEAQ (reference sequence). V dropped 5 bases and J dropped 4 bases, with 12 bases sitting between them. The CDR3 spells CASSTRDKYEQYF. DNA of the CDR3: TGTGCCAGCAGCACAAGGGACAAGTACGAGCAGTACTTC.